This T cell receptor (beta chain) was documented in a study of OX40 agonist ivuxolimab in advanced cancers. Whole-study results and caveats: Compared with CD4+, CD8+ T cells on average had more expanded clones. The 0.1-3.0 mg/kg partial responders had among the lowest clonal expansion. Undetermined was the antigen specificity of the expanded peripheral T cells.

Germline CDR1 and CDR2: SGHRS and YFSETQ. The CDR3 is 12 residues long. Deletions cut 2 bases from V and 6 bases from J, with 7 bases between. The method was immunoSEQ multiplex PCR; TCRdb's version includes in-frame clones alone and lacks a portion of them. The sample has 150,000 to 170,000 clones; approximately 94% are singletons. As for this clone: Its specificity is unknown.

The sequencing here drew on CD4+ or CD8+ T cells sorted from blood, taken in a trial of the OX40 agonist ivuxolimab. This chain joins TRBV5-1 and TRBJ2-3; D uncertain. This TCR was sampled from an adult with an advanced solid tumor such as melanoma, head and neck, liver or kidney cancer. CDR3 sequence (DNA): TGCGCCAGCAGCTTAATCGCGGATACGCAGTATTTT. Residues: CASSLIADTQYF.